The next 25 T cell receptor beta chains were all read from a single sample in a study of blood T cell repertoires in COVID-19. Some clones are missing from TCRdb's copy, which holds only in-frame ones; the method was immunoSEQ multiplex PCR. Of 200,000 to 250,000 clones listed, over 75% are singletons. The sample comprised peripheral blood. The source is a human donor in a cohort sampled during active COVID-19.

The chain links TRBV5-1 to TRBJ2-3; 7 bases are a match to TRBD2. The length of the CDR3 is 16 residues. Germline CDR1 reads SGHRS; CDR2 reads YFSETQ. Trimming took 0 bases from V and 1 from J; bases not matched to a gene: 5. The CDR3 spells CASSLDGGMGTDTQYF. In DNA, the CDR3 is TGCGCCAGCAGCTTGGACGGGGGGATGGGCACAGATACGCAGTATTTT.

J is TRBJ1-2 and V is TRBV18; 12 bases are a match to TRBD1. This CDR3 contains 14 residues. With V trimmed by 3 bases and J by 6 bases, 2 bases remained unmatched. CDR1 is KGHSH, CDR2 LQKENI, per germline. For the CDR3, the DNA is TGTGCCAGCTCACCGGGACAGGGGGCAAATGGCTACACCTTC. This gives the protein CASSPGQGANGYTF.

The rearrangement links TRBV18 to TRBJ2-5, with D possibly matching TRBD1 (5 bases). The CDR3 has 15 amino acids. Germline loops: CDR1 KGHSH, CDR2 LQKENI. V was shortened by 6 bases and J by 3 bases, with 17 bases between the two germline ends. The chain's CDR3 is CASSPDSPREETQYF. Written as DNA, the CDR3 is TGTGCCAGCTCCCCCGACAGTCCTAGGGAAGAGACCCAGTACTTC.

The V gene is TRBV5-4, the J gene TRBJ1-6, with a weak D call TRBD1 (5 bases). The CDR3 sequence is 14 residues long. V gave up 7 bases and J gave up 8 bases, with 16 bases separating them. Germline CDR1 SGHNT, CDR2 YYREEE (reference sequence). The CDR3 sequence: CASGPQGKDSPLHF. In DNA, the CDR3 is TGTGCCAGCGGACCTCAGGGAAAGGATTCACCCCTCCACTTT.

This sequence joins TRBV28 and TRBJ2-7; 8 nucleotides line up with TRBD1. The germline V gene has CDR1 MDHEN and CDR2 SYDVKM. Trimming took 5 bases from V and 0 from J; bases not matched to a gene: 18. The CDR3 is 19 residues long. CDR3 loop: CASSLADLRTGFSSYEQYF. As DNA, the CDR3 is TGTGCCAGCAGTCTCGCCGATCTTCGGACAGGGTTTAGCTCCTACGAGCAGTACTTC. Looking up the rest from reference TRBV28 and TRBJ2-7 gives the full variable domain: DVKVTQSSRYLVKRTGEKVFLECVQDMDHENMFWYRQDPGLGLRLIYFSYDVKMKEKGDIPEGYSVSREKKERFSLILESASTNQTSMYLCASSLADLRTGFSSYEQYFGPGTRLTVT.

A word on this clone: Other DNA sequences from this sample encode an identical CDR3 as well. The chain uses TRBV28 and TRBJ2-1; D gene unclear. The V end was cut by 6 bases, the J end by 7 bases, with 7 bases between. This CDR3 is 11 amino acids long. From germline, CDR1 is MDHEN and CDR2 SYDVKM. DNA of the CDR3: TGTGCCAGCAGCCCGCGTAATGAGCAGTTCTTC. It encodes CASSPRNEQFF.

The rearrangement uses TRBV6-2 or TRBV6-3 and TRBJ2-7; D might be TRBD2 (5 bases). Germline assignment: CDR1 MNHEY and CDR2 SVGEGT. This CDR3 spans 15 amino acids. V gave up 0 bases and J gave up 2 bases, with 11 bases separating them. CDR3 residues: CASSYSKIGTYEQYF. For the CDR3, the DNA is TGTGCCAGCAGTTACTCAAAAATCGGGACCTACGAGCAGTACTTC.

This rearrangement joins TRBV15 to TRBJ2-7; 9 bases line up with TRBD1. There are 15 residues in the CDR3. From germline, CDR1 is LNHNV and CDR2 YYDKDF (reference sequence). V dropped 5 bases and J dropped 2; count of bases not matched to a gene: 7. The chain's CDR3 is CATSFGTGPTYEQYF. The CDR3, as DNA: TGTGCCACCAGCTTCGGGACAGGGCCTACCTACGAGCAGTACTTC.

The chain links TRBV5-6 to TRBJ2-7; D ambiguous. The CDR3 loop spans 14 amino acids. V was pared by 2 bases and J by 0 bases, with 9 bases between. CDR1 and CDR2 from the germline V gene are SGHDT and YYEEEE. CDR3 region: CASSFADNSYEQYF. The DNA for the CDR3 is TGTGCCAGCAGCTTCGCAGACAACTCCTACGAGCAGTACTTC.

The V and J genes are TRBV7-3 and TRBJ2-2; possibly TRBD2 for D (5 bases). The V end was cut by 5 bases, the J end by 4 bases, with 8 bases between. Germline V gene lookup returns CDR1 SGHTA and CDR2 FQGTGA. The CDR3 totals 13 residues. CDR3 nucleotide sequence: TGTGCCAGCAGCCGGACTTCCACCGGGGAGCTGTTTTTT. As protein: CASSRTSTGELFF.

The sample holds one count of this clone. This rearrangement joins TRBV7-3 to TRBJ2-7; 7 positions agree with TRBD2. Germline V lookup: CDR1 SGHTA, CDR2 FQGTGA. V lost 0 bases and J lost 5; bases outside the gene matches: 4. The CDR3 is 14 residues long. The CDR3 nucleotides read TGTGCCAGCAGCTTAACAGGACTAGAGCACGAGCAGTACTTC. This encodes CASSLTGLEHEQYF.

This rearrangement joins TRBV4-2 to TRBJ1-4; 7 bases match TRBD1. CDR3 length equals 14 residues. Germline CDR1 is LGHNA and CDR2 is YNFKEQ. The ends lost 1 base at V and 8 bases at J; junction bases unmatched: 4. CDR3 sequence: CASSQGQGGEKLFF. Written as DNA, the CDR3 is TGTGCCAGCAGCCAAGGACAGGGCGGGGAAAAACTGTTTTTT.

Sample share makes this clone medium-sized. The rearrangement uses TRBV11-2 and TRBJ2-7, with a possible D match to TRBD1 (6 bases). There are 14 residues in the CDR3. The ends were cut back, 5 bases at V and 3 bases at J, with 14 bases in the middle. Germline assignment: CDR1 SGHAT and CDR2 FQNNGV. DNA of the CDR3: TGTGCCAGCAGCCCACAGGGCATGTTCTACGAGCAGTACTTC. Residues: CASSPQGMFYEQYF.

This chain links TRBV28 with TRBJ2-5, with TRBD2 as a possible D gene (5 bases). Germline values: CDR1 MDHEN, CDR2 SYDVKM. Trimming stripped 7 bases from V and 5 bases from J, with 20 bases between. The CDR3 has 15 residues. The CDR3 loop is CASTETPGFGETQYF. The CDR3 region has the DNA TGTGCCAGCACCGAAACCCCGGGGTTCGGGGAGACCCAGTACTTC. The full variable domain, rest sourced from reference TRBV28 and TRBJ2-5, is DVKVTQSSRYLVKRTGEKVFLECVQDMDHENMFWYRQDPGLGLRLIYFSYDVKMKEKGDIPEGYSVSREKKERFSLILESASTNQTSMYLCASTETPGFGETQYFGPGTRLLVL.

V gene TRBV19 combines with J gene TRBJ1-2; D possibly corresponds to TRBD1 (5 bases). There are 15 residues in the CDR3. Trimming removed 3 bases from V and 5 bases from J, with 16 bases in between. Germline V gene data show CDR1 as LNHDA and CDR2 as SQIVND (reference sequence). The CDR3 loop reads CASSILFGRGYGYTF. The CDR3 region has the DNA TGTGCCAGTAGTATCCTCTTCGGACGGGGGTATGGCTACACCTTC. Combining the CDR3 with reference TRBV19 and TRBJ1-2 gives the whole variable domain DGGITQSPKYLFRKEGQNVTLSCEQNLNHDAMYWYRQDPGQGLRLIYYSQIVNDFQKGDIAEGYSVSREKKESFPLTVTSAQKNPTAFYLCASSILFGRGYGYTFGSGTRLTVV.

The chain joins TRBV19 to TRBJ2-7; D unclear. The CDR3 has 15 amino acids. V was trimmed by 1 base and J by 7 bases, leaving 17 bases between them. Germline lookup yields CDR1 LNHDA and CDR2 SQIVND (reference sequence). The CDR3 region is CASSIGPGILSEQYF. For the CDR3, the DNA is TGTGCCAGTAGTATAGGACCGGGTATTCTTTCGGAGCAGTACTTC.

CDR3 nucleotide sequence: TGTGCCAGCAGTTTAGTCAGGGGCGTCCAACTGTTTTTT. Encoded protein: CASSLVRGVQLFF. J is TRBJ1-4 and V is TRBV28; the D gene is possibly TRBD1 (6 bases). This CDR3 has 13 amino acids. CDR1 MDHEN and CDR2 SYDVKM come from the germline V gene. With 2 bases removed from V and 12 bases from J, the gap between germline ends came to 13 bases.

V and J are TRBV10-1 and TRBJ2-7; the D gene is possibly TRBD1 (5 bases). Germline V gives CDR1 WNHNN, CDR2 SYGVQD (reference sequence). CDR3 length: 17 amino acids. V dropped 6 bases and J dropped 2 bases, with 23 bases sitting between them. The CDR3 nucleotides are TGCGCCAGCAGAAGACCCAGGACAAGAAATAAAACCTACGAGCAGTACTTC. Its translation: CASRRPRTRNKTYEQYF.

This chain connects TRBV19 to TRBJ2-5; no firm D call. Trimming pared 8 bases from V and 4 bases from J, leaving 11 bases between. The germline gives CDR1 LNHDA, CDR2 SQIVND (reference sequence). The CDR3 has 12 amino acids. CDR3 in DNA: TGTGCCAGTGGCCTAGGTGGAGAGACCCAGTACTTC. It translates to CASGLGGETQYF.

The gene calls are TRBV11-2 and TRBJ1-6, with TRBD1 matching over 11 bases. This CDR3 has 16 residues. CDR1 is SGHAT, CDR2 FQNNGV, per germline. J lost 9 bases, V lost 1 base, and 5 bases had no gene match. CDR3: CASSLVGTGGTSPLHF. DNA of the CDR3: TGTGCCAGCAGCTTAGTCGGGACAGGGGGTACTTCACCCCTCCACTTT.

The CDR3 loop reads CATSGVAGREQFF. The CDR3 DNA reads TGTGCCACCAGTGGGGTAGCGGGAAGAGAGCAGTTCTTC. The chain couples TRBV24-1 to TRBJ2-1, with 8 nucleotides matching TRBD2. Germline loops: CDR1 KGHDR, CDR2 SFDVKD. CDR3 length: 13 residues. V trimming: 5 bases; J trimming: 10 bases; junction bases outside the gene matches: 6.

The V call is TRBV30, the J call TRBJ1-1; D call uncertain. Trimming took off 0 bases at V and 6 bases at J, with 8 bases between the two ends. The CDR3 has 12 amino acids. Germline V gene lookup returns CDR1 GTSNPN and CDR2 SVGIG (reference sequence). This CDR3 reads CAWSVEIPEAFF. Here the CDR3 DNA reads TGTGCCTGGAGTGTAGAGATTCCTGAAGCTTTCTTT.

V gene TRBV30 combines with J gene TRBJ2-7, with 8 nucleotides matching TRBD2. V lost 3 bases, J lost 0 bases, and 4 bases stayed unmatched. Germline CDR1 GTSNPN, CDR2 SVGIG (reference sequence). There are 14 residues in the CDR3. The CDR3 coding sequence is TGTGCCTGGAGCGGGGGGGGAACCTCCTACGAGCAGTACTTC. Translated, it gives CAWSGGGTSYEQYF.

This clone was recorded once. V and J are TRBV19 and TRBJ2-2, with 11 bases fitting TRBD2. CDR1 is LNHDA and CDR2 is SQIVND in the germline V gene (reference sequence). After removal of 7 bases from V and 6 bases from J, the junction contained 19 bases not matched to a gene. The CDR3 contains 19 residues. The CDR3 nucleotides read TGTGCCAGTAACCCCCTGGGGCTAGCGGGAGGAACGAGAGCCGGGGAGCTGTTTTTT. As protein: CASNPLGLAGGTRAGELFF.

V is TRBV7-2 and J is TRBJ2-1, with 9 positions matching TRBD2. Germline CDR1 is SGHTA and CDR2 is FQGNSA. V was clipped by 4 bases and J by 8 bases; unmatched bases: 12. This CDR3 has 16 amino acids. CDR3 nucleotides: TGTGCCAGCAGCTCCACTCCGGGACTAGCAGGGGATGAGCAGTTCTTC. Translation: CASSSTPGLAGDEQFF.